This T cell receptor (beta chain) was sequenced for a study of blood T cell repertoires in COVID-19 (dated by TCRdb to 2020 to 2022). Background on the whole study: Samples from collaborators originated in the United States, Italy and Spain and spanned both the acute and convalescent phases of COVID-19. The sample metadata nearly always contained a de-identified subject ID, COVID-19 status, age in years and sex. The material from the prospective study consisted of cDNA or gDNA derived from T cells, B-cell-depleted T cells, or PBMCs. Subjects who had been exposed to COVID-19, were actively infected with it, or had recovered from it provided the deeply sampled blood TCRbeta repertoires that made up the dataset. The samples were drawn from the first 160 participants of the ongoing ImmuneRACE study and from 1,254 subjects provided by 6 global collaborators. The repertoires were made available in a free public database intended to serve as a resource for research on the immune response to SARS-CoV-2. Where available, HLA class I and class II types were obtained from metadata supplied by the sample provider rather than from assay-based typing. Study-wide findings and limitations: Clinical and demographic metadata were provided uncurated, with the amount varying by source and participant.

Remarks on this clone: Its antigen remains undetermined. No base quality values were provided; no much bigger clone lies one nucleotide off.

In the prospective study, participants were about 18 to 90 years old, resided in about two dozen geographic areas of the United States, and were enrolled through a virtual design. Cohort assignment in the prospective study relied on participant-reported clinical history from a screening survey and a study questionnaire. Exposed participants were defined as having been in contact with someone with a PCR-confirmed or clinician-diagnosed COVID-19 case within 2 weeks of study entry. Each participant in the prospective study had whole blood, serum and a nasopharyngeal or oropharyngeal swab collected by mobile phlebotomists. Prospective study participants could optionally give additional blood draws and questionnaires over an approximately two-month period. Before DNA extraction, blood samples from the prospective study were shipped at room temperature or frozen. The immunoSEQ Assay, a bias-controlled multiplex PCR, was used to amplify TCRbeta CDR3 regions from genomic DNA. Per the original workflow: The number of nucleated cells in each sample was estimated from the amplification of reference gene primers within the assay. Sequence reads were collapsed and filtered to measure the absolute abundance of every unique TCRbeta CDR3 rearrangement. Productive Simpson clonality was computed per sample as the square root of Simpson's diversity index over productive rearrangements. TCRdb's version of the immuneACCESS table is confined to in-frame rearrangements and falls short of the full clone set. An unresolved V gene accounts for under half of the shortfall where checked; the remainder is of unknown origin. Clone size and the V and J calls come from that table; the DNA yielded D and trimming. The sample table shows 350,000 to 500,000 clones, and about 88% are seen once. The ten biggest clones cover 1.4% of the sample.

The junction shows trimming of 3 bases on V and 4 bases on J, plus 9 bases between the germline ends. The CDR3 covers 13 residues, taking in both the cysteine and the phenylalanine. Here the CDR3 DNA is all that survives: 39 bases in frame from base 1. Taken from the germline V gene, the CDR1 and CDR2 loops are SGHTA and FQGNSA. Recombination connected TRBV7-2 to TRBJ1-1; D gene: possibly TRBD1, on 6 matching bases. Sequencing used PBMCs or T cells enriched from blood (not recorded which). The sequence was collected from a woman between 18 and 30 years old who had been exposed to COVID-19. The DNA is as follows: TGTGCCAGCAGCTTGCAGGGGCCCACTGAAGCTTTCTTT. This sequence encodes CASSLQGPTEAFF.